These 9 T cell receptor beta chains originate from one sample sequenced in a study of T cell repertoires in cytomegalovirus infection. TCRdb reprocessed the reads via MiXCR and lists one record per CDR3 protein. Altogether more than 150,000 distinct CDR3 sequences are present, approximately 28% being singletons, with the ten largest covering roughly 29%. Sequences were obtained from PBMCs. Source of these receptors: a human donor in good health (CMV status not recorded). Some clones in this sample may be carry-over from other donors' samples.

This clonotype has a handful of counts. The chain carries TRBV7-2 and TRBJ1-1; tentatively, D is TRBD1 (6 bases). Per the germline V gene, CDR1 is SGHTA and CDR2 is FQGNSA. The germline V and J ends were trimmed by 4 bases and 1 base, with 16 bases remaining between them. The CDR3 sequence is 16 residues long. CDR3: CASSYLAGTPNTEAFF. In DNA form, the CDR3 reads TGTGCCAGCAGCTACTTGGCCGGGACACCGAACACTGAAGCTTTCTTT.

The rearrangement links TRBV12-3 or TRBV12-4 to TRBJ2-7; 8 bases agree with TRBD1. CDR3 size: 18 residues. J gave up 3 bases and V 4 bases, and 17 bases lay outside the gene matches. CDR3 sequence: CASSSTRPTGGLFYEQYF. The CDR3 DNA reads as TGTGCCAGCAGTTCCACCCGGCCTACAGGGGGTCTTTTCTACGAGCAGTACTTC.

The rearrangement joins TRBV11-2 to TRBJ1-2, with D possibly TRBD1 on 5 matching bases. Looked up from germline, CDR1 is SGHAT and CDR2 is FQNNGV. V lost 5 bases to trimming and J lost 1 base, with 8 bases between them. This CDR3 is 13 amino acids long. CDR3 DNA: TGTGCCAGCAGCCAGGGTTATAACTATGGCTACACCTTC. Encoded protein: CASSQGYNYGYTF.

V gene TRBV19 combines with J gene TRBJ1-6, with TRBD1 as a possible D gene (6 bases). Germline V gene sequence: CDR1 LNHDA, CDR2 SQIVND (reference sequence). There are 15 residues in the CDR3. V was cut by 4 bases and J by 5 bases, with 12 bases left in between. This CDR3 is CASSTSGDNNSPLHF. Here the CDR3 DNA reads TGTGCCAGTAGTACATCGGGGGACAATAATTCACCCCTCCACTTT.

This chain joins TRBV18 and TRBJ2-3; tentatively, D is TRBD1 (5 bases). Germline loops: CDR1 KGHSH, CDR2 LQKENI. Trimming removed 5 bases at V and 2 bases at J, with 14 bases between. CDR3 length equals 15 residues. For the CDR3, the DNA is TGTGCCAGCTCAACACGACAGCATTTCACAGATACGCAGTATTTT. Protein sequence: CASSTRQHFTDTQYF.

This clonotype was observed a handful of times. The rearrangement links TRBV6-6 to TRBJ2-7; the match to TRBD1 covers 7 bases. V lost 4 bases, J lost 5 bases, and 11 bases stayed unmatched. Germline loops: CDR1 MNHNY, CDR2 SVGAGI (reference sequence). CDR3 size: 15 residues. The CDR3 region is CASSSSGTESNEQYF. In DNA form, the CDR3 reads TGTGCCAGCAGTTCTTCCGGGACAGAAAGCAACGAGCAGTACTTC.

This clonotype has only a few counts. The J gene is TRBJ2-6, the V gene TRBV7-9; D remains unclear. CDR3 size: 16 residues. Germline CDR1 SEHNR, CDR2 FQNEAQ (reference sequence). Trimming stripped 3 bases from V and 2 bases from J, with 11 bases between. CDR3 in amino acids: CASSFGDRPGANVLTF. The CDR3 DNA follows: TGTGCCAGCAGCTTTGGGGATAGGCCTGGGGCCAACGTCCTGACTTTC.

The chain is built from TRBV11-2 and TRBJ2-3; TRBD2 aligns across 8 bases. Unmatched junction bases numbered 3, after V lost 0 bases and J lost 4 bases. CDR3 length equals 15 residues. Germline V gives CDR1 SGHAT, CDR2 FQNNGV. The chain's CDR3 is CASSLDVLAADTQYF. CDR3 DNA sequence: TGTGCCAGCAGCTTAGATGTACTAGCGGCAGATACGCAGTATTTT.

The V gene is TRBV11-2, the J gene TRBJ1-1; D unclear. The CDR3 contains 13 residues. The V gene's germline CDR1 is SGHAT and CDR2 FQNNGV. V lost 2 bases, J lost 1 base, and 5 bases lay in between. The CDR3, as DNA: TGTGCCAGCAGCTTAAGACCGAACACTGAAGCTTTCTTT. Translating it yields CASSLRPNTEAFF.